This entry describes one T cell receptor beta chain. Antigen: not known. The authors ran the immunoSEQ assay, v3.0, at survey level. Produced via immunoSEQ multiplex PCR; TCRdb's table is partial and in-frame only. Of 20,000 to 30,000 clones listed, around 80% are singletons. Everyone in the study who had HIV was treated in the United States. These data originate in a study of long-term antiretroviral therapy in people with HIV. Study-wide background: A decade or so separates the oldest specimens from the later 2015 immediate-ART recommendation. Study-wide results and limits: ART adherence, viral resistance and therapy changes were not recorded. Narrower CDR3 length ranges marked HIV repertoires relative to controls.

Germline-derived CDR1 and CDR2 are LNHDA and SQIVND (reference sequence). The CDR3 totals 16 residues. Between the trimmed V and J ends, which lost 0 bases and 0 bases, there was a span of 9 bases. This TCR was sampled from a man aged 50 or older with HIV. Source: unsorted PBMCs, taken 3 years after starting antiretroviral therapy. The rearrangement uses TRBV19 and TRBJ1-3, with D unresolved. The CDR3 protein is CASSIDPSDSGNTIYF. The CDR3 coding sequence is TGTGCCAGTAGTATAGATCCCTCGGACTCTGGAAACACCATATATTTT.